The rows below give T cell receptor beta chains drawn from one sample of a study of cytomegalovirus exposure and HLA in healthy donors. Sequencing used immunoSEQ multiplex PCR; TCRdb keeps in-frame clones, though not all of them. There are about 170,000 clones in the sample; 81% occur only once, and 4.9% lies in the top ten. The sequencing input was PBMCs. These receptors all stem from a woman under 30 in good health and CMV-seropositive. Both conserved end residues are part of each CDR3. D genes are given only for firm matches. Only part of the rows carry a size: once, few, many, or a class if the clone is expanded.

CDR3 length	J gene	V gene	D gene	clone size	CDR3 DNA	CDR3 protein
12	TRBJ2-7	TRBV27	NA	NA	TGTGCCAGCAGTTTACGGGGGTTCGAGCAGTACTTC	CASSLRGFEQYF
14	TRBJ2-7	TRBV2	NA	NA	TGTGCCAGCAGTGTAGGACACGGTTTCTACGAGCAGTACTTC	CASSVGHGFYEQYF
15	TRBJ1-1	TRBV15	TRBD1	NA	TGTGCCACCAGCGGTAGGGGGACAGTGAACACTGAAGCTTTCTTT	CATSGRGTVNTEAFF
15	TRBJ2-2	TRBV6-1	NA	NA	TGTGCCAGCAGTGAAGCGAACGGGGTTACCGGGGAGCTGTTTTTT	CASSEANGVTGELFF
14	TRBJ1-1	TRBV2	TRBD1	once	TGTGCCAGCAGTGAAGGCAGGGGGCCGACTGAAGCTTTCTTT	CASSEGRGPTEAFF
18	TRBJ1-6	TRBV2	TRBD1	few	TGTGCCAGCAGTGTAAGGGGGCCGAAAACCTCCTATAATTCACCCCTCCACTTT	CASSVRGPKTSYNSPLHF
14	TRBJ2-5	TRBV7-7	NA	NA	TGTGCCAGCAGCCTCAATCGGGGTCAAGAGACCCAGTACTTC	CASSLNRGQETQYF
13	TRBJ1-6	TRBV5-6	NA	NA	TGTGCCAGCAGCTTGGACCGGAGTGAACCCCTCCACTTT	CASSLDRSEPLHF
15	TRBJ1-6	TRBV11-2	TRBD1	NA	TGTGCCAGCAGCTTAAAAAACCGGGACAGAACACCCCTCCACTTT	CASSLKNRDRTPLHF
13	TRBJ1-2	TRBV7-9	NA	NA	TGTGCCAGCAGCCAAGGGGCAAACCTTGGCTACACCTTC	CASSQGANLGYTF
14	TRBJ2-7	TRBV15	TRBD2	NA	TGTGCCACCAGCAGCCCCGCCGGGGGGTACGAGCAGTACTTC	CATSSPAGGYEQYF
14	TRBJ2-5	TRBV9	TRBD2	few	TGTGCCAGCAGCGTTAGCGGGGGGGCAGAGACCCAGTACTTC	CASSVSGGAETQYF
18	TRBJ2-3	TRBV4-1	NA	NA	TGCGCCAGCAGCCAAGTGGCCGCCAAAAGAGTCCAGTCCGAGGCGCAGTATTTT	CASSQVAAKRVQSEAQYF
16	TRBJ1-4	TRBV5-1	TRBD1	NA	TGCGCCAGCAGCTTTGGCGAGACAGGGTCTAATGAAAAACTGTTTTTT	CASSFGETGSNEKLFF
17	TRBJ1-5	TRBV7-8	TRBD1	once	TGTGCCAGCAGCGCCCACAGGGGATTTGGCCCCAATCAGCCCCAGCATTTT	CASSAHRGFGPNQPQHF
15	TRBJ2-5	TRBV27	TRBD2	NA	TGTGCCAGCAGTCAACCGGGGGGGAGCCGAGAGACCCAGTACTTC	CASSQPGGSRETQYF
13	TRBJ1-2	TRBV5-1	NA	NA	TGCGCCAGCAGCTTGGCGGGGATGGATGGCTACACCTTC	CASSLAGMDGYTF
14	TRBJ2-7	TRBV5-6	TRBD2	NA	TGTGCCAGCAGCCTAGCGGGACTCTCCTACGAGCAGTACTTC	CASSLAGLSYEQYF
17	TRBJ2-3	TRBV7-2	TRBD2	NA	TGTGCCAGCAGCTTAGTCCCCCCTAGCGGGGGGGCAGGTACGCAGTATTTT	CASSLVPPSGGAGTQYF
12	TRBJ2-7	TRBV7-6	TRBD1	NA	TGTGCCAGCAGCGGGACAGCTACGGAGCAGTACTTC	CASSGTATEQYF
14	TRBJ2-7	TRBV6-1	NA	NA	TGTGCCAGCAGTGGCAGGGGGGCCTCCTACGAGCAGTACTTC	CASSGRGASYEQYF
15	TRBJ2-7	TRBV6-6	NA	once	TGTGCCAGCAGTTATTCCGGGACACAAGAGTCCGAGCAGTACTTC	CASSYSGTQESEQYF